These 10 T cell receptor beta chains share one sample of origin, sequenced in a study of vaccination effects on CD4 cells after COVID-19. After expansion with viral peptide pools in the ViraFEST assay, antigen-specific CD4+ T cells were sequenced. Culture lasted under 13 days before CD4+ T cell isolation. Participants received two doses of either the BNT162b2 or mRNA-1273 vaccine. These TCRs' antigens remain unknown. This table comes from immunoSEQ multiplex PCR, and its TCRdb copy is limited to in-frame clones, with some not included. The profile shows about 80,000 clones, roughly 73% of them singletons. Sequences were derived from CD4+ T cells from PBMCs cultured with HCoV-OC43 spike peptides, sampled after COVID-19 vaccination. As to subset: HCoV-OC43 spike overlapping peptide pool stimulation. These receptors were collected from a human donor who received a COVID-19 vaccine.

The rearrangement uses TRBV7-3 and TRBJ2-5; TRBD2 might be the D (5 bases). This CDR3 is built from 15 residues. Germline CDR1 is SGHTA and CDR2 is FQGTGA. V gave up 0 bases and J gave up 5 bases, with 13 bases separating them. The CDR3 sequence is CASSLTSGIWETQYF. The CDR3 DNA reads TGTGCCAGCAGCTTAACGTCGGGAATATGGGAGACCCAGTACTTC.

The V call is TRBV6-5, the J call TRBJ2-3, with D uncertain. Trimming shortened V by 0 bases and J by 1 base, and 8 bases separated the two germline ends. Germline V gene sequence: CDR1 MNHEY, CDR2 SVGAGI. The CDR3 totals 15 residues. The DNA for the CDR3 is TGTGCCAGCAGTTACTCGAACCGCCGCACAGATACGCAGTATTTT. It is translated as CASSYSNRRTDTQYF.

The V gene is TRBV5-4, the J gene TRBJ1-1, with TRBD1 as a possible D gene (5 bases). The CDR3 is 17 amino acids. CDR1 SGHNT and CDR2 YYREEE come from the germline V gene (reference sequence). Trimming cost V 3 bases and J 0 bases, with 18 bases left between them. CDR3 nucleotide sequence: TGTGCCAGCAGCTCGGCGACGGGGACGGGGATGAACACTGAAGCTTTCTTT. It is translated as CASSSATGTGMNTEAFF.

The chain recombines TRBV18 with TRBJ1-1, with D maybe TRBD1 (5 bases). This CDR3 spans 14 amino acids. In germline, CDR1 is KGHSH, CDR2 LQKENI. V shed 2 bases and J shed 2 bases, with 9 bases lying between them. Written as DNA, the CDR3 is TGTGCCAGCTCACCAGGAACAGGCAACACTGAAGCTTTCTTT. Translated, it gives CASSPGTGNTEAFF.

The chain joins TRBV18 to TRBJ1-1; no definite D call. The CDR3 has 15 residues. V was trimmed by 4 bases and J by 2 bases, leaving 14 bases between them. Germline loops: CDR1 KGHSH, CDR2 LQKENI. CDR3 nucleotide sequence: TGTGCCAGCTCACTAACCGACGGGGTAAACACTGAAGCTTTCTTT. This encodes CASSLTDGVNTEAFF.

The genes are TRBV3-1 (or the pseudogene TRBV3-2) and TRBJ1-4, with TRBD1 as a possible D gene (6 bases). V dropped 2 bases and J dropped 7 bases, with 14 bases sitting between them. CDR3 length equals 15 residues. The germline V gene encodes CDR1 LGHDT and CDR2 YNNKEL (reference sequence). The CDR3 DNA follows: TGTGCCAGCAGCCAACCACAGGGCCGCGGTGAAAAACTGTTTTTT. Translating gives CASSQPQGRGEKLFF.

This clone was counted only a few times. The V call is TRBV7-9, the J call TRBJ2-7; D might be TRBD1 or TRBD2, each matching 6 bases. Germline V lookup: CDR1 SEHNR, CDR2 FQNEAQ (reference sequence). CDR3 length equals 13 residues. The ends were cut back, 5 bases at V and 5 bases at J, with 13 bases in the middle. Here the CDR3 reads CASSLDGGHEQYV. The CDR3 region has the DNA TGTGCCAGCAGCCTCGATGGGGGGCACGAGCAGTACGTC.

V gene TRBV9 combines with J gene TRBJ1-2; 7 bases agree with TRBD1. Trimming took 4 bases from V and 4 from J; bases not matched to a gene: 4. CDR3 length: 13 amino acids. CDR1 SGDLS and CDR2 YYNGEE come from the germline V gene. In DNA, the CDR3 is TGTGCCAGCAGCCCGACAGGGCCCTATGGCTACACCTTC. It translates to CASSPTGPYGYTF. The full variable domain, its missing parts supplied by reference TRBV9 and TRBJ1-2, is DSGVTQTPKHLITATGQRVTLRCSPRSGDLSVYWYQQSLDQGLQFLIQYYNGEERAKGNILERFSAQQFPDLHSELNLSSLELGDSALYFCASSPTGPYGYTFGSGTRLTVV.

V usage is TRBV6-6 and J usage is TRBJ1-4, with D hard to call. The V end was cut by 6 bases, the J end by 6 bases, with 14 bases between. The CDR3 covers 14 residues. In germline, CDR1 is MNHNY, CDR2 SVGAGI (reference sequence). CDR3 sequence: CASSEGDEYEKLFF. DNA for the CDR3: TGTGCCAGCAGCGAAGGAGACGAGTATGAAAAACTGTTTTTT.

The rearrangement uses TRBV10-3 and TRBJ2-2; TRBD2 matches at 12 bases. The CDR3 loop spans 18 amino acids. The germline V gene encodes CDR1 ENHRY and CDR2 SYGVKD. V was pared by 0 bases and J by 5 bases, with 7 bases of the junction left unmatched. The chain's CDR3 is CAISESASGGAWTGELFF. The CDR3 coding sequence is TGTGCCATCAGTGAGTCTGCTAGCGGGGGGGCGTGGACCGGGGAGCTGTTTTTT.